This T cell receptor (beta chain) stems from a study of metastatic and nonmetastatic thyroid tumors. As for the study in general: Repertoires from malignant and benign thyroid patients were compared across blood and tumor or nodule tissue. The study, taken as a whole, reports: Reported TCR beta diversity, measured in blood and tumor, was significantly higher for malignant thyroid tumors than for benign nodules.

Every patient was untreated before thyroid surgery. Authors' methods: Clinicopathological groups of papillary thyroid cancer showed CDR3 differences that were used to build a distant-metastasis classifier. TCRdb re-analyzed the PCR reads through MiXCR. V and J calls and clone size were set by TCRdb, not the authors. The sample shows 24,000 or so clones, around a fifth of them seen only once. The germline CDR1 and CDR2 sequences are MNHNS and SASEGT. V lost 7 bases, J lost 1 base, and 6 bases stayed unmatched. The CDR3 totals 15 residues. As regards this clone: Its antigen is unidentified.

Specimen: blood. This TCR was sampled from a male donor with papillary thyroid cancer or a benign thyroid nodule (not recorded which). Some clones in this sample may be carry-over from other donors' samples. The rearrangement joins TRBV6-1 to TRBJ1-5; TRBD1 agrees at 8 bases. The CDR3 region is CASIFRQGSNQPQHF. Here the CDR3 DNA reads TGTGCCAGCATCTTTCGACAGGGGAGCAATCAGCCCCAGCATTTT.